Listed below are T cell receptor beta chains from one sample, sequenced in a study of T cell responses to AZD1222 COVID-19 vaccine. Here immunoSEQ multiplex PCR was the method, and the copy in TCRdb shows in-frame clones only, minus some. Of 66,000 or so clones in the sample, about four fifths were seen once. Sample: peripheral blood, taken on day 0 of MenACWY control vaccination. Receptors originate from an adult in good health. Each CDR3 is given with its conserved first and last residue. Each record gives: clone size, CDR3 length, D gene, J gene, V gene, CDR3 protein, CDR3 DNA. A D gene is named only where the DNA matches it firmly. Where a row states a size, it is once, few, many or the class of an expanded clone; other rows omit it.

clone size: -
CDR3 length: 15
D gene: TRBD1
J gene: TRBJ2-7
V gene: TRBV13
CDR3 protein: CASSPGPGQSYEQYF
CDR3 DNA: TGTGCCAGCAGCCCTGGGCCGGGACAGTCCTACGAGCAGTACTTC

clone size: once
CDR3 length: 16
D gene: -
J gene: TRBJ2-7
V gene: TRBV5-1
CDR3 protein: CASSPARATLFYEQYF
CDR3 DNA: TGCGCCAGCAGCCCAGCGAGGGCTACCCTATTCTACGAGCAGTACTTC

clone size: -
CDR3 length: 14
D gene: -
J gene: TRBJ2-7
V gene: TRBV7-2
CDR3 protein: CASSLDGGPYEQYF
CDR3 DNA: TGTGCCAGCAGCTTAGACGGAGGGCCCTACGAGCAGTACTTC

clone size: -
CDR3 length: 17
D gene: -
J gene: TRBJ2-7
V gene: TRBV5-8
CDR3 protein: CASSMALGGSLGYEQYF
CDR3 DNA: TGTGCCAGCAGCATGGCCCTGGGGGGCTCCCTGGGGTACGAGCAGTACTTC

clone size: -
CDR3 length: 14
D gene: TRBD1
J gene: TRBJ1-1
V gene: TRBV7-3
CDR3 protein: CASSLGRDRSEAFF
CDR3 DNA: TGTGCCAGCAGCTTAGGGCGGGACAGATCTGAAGCTTTCTTT

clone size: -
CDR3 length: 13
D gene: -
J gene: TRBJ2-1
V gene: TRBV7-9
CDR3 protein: CASSLFVGAEQFF
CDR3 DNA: TGTGCCAGCAGCTTATTTGTAGGTGCTGAGCAGTTCTTC

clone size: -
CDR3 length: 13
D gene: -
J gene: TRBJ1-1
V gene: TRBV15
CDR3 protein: CATSSQWGTEAFF
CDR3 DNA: TGTGCCACCAGCAGTCAATGGGGTACTGAAGCTTTCTTT

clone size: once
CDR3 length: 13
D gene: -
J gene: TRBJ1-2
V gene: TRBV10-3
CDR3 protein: CAIARGPDYGYTF
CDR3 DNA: TGTGCCATCGCCCGGGGTCCAGACTATGGCTACACCTTC

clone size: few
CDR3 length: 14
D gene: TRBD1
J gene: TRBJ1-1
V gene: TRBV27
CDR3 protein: CASGRQGVNTEAFF
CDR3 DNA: TGTGCCAGCGGCCGACAGGGAGTGAACACTGAAGCTTTCTTT

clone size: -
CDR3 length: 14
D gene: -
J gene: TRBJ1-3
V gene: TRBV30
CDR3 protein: CAWSEQGSGNTIYF
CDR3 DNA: TGTGCCTGGAGTGAACAGGGCTCTGGAAACACCATATATTTT

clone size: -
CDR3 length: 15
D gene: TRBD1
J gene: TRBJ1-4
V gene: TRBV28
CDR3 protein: CASTGTGTGGEKLFF
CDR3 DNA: TGTGCCAGCACAGGGACCGGGACAGGGGGAGAAAAACTGTTTTTT

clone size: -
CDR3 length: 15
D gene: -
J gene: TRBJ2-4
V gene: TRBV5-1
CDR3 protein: CASSLTGDFQNIQYF
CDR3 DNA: TGCGCCAGCAGCTTGACAGGGGACTTCCAAAACATTCAGTACTTC

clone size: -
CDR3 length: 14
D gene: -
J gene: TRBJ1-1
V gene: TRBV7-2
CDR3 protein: CASSLDGVKAEAFF
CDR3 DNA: TGTGCCAGCAGCTTGGACGGGGTGAAGGCTGAAGCTTTCTTT

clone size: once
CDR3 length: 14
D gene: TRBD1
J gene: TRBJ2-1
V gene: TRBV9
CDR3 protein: CASSGGQKNNEQFF
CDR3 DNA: TGTGCCAGCAGCGGGGGACAGAAAAACAATGAGCAGTTCTTC

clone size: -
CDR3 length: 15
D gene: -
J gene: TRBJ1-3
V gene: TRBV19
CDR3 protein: CASRTSDTHGFTIYF
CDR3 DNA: TGTGCCAGTAGGACGTCGGACACCCATGGTTTCACCATATATTTT

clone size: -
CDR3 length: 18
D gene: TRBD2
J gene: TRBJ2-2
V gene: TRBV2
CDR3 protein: CASSDSGLAGANTGELFF
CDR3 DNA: TGTGCCAGCAGTGATTCCGGTCTAGCGGGGGCGAACACCGGGGAGCTGTTTTTT

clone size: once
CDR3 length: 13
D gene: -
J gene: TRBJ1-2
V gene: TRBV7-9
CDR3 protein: CASSMDPNYGYTF
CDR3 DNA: TGTGCCAGCAGCATGGACCCTAACTATGGCTACACCTTC

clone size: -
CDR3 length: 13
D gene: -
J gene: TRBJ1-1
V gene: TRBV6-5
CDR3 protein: CASSGQLYTEAFF
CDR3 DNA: TGTGCCAGCAGCGGGCAGCTCTACACTGAAGCTTTCTTT

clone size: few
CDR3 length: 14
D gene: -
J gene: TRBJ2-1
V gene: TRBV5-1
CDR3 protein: CASLEGPLMGEQFF
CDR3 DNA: TGCGCCAGCTTAGAGGGCCCACTGATGGGTGAGCAGTTCTTC

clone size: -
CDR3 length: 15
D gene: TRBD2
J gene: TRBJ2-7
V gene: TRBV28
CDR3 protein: CASSPRGGVIHEQYF
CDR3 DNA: TGTGCCAGCAGTCCCCGGGGAGGGGTGATCCACGAGCAGTACTTC

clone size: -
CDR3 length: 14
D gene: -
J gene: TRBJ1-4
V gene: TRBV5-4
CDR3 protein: CASSLFGTGEKLFF
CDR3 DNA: TGTGCCAGCAGCTTGTTCGGGACGGGAGAAAAACTGTTTTTT

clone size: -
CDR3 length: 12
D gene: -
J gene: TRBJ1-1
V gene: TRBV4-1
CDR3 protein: CASSTGGTEAFF
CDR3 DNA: TGCGCCAGCAGCACCGGGGGGACTGAAGCTTTCTTT

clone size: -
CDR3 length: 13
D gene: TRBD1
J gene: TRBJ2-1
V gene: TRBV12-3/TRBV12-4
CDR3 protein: CASSPTGDNEQFF
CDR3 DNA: TGTGCCAGCAGTCCAACAGGGGACAATGAGCAGTTCTTC

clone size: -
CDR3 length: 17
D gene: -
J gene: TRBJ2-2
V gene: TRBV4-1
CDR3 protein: CASRQMLNSEGTGELFF
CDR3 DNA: TGCGCCAGCAGACAGATGCTTAATTCGGAGGGGACCGGGGAGCTGTTTTTT

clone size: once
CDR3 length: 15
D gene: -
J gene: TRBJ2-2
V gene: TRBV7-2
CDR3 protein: CASSPIRLSTGELFF
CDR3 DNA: TGTGCCAGCAGCCCGATTCGTTTGAGCACCGGGGAGCTGTTTTTT

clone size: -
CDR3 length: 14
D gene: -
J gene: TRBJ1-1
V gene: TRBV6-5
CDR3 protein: CASSYRGRGTEAFF
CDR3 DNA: TGTGCCAGCAGTTACCGGGGGCGAGGAACTGAAGCTTTCTTT

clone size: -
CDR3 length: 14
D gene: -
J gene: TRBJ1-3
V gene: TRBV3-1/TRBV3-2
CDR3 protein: CASSQGAGGNTIYF
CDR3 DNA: TGTGCCAGCAGCCAGGGGGCTGGGGGAAACACCATATATTTT

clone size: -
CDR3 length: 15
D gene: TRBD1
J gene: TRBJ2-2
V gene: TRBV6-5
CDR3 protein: CASSAHGTGTGELFF
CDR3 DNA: TGTGCCAGCAGCGCTCACGGGACAGGGACCGGGGAGCTGTTTTTT

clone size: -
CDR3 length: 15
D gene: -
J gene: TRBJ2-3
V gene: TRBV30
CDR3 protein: CAWSAGPFSTDTQYF
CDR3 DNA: TGTGCCTGGAGCGCCGGGCCCTTTAGCACAGATACGCAGTATTTT

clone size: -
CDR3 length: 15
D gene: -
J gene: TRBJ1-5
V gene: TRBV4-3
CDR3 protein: CASSQERTLNQPQHF
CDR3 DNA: TGCGCCAGCAGCCAAGAAAGAACACTCAATCAGCCCCAGCATTTT

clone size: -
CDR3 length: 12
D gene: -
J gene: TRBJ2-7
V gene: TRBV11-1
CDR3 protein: CASSHDRYEQYF
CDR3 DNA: TGTGCCAGCAGCCATGACAGATACGAGCAGTACTTC

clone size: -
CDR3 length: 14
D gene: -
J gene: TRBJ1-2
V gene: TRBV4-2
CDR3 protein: CASSQDEGKEGYTF
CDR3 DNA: TGTGCCAGCAGCCAAGATGAGGGGAAAGAGGGCTACACCTTC

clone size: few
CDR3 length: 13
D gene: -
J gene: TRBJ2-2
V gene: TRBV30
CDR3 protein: CAWSAQGTGELFF
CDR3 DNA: TGTGCCTGGAGTGCGCAGGGGACCGGGGAGCTGTTTTTT